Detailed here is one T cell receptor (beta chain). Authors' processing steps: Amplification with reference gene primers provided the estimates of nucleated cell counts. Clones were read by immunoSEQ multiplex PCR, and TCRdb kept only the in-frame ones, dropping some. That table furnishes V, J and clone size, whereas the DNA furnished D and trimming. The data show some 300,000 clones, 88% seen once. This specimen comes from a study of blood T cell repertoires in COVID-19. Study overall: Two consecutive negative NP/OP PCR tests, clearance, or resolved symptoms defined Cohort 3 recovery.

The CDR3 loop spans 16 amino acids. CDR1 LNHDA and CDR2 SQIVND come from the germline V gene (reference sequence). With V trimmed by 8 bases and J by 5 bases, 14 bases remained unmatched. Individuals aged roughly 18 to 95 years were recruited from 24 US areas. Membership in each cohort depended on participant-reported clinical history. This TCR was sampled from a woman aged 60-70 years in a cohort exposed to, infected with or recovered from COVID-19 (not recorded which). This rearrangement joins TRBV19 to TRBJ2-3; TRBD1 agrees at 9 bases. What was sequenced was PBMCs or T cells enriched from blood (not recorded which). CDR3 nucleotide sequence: TGTGCCAGTTCCGACCCGGGACAGGGAAGGGGAGATACGCAGTATTTT. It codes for CASSDPGQGRGDTQYF.